Detailed here is one TCR beta chain. The germline V gene has CDR1 GTSNPN and CDR2 SVGIG (reference sequence). V was clipped by 5 bases and J by 11 bases; unmatched bases: 8. The CDR3 has 11 residues. This specimen comes from a study of blood T cell repertoires in COVID-19. Method: immunoSEQ multiplex PCR; TCRdb's copy keeps in-frame clones and lacks some. Among some 240,000 clones listed, 80% to 90% were seen once. The sample taken for sequencing was peripheral blood. The chain joins TRBV30 to TRBJ1-1; the match to TRBD1 covers 7 bases. This clonotype was sampled from a woman of 80 years or more with COVID-19, enrolled during active disease. In DNA, the CDR3 is TGTGCCTGGCAGGGGGTCGGCGTGGCTTTCTTT. Protein sequence: CAWQGVGVAFF.